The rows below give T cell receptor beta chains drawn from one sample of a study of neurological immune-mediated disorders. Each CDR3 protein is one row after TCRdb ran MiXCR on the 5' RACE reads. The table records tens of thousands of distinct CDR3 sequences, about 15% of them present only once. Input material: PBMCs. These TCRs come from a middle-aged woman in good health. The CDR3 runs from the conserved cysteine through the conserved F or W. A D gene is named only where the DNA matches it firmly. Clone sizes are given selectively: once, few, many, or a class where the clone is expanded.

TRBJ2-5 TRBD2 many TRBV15 CATSADAGTSGGEETQYF TGTGCCACCAGTGCGGACGCCGGGACTAGCGGGGGTGAAGAGACCCAGTACTTC
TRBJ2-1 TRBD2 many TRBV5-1 CASSLAVYQAGAPGEQFF TGCGCCAGCAGCTTGGCCGTGTACCAAGCGGGGGCCCCGGGAGAGCAGTTCTTC
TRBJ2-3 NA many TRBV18 CASSPYTDTQYF TGTGCCAGCTCTCCGTACACAGATACGCAGTATTTT
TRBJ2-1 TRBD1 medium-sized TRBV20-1 CSAGDRGANYNEQFF TGCAGTGCCGGGGACAGGGGAGCTAACTACAATGAGCAGTTCTTC
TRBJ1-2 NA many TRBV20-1 CSAVHLNYGYTF TGCAGTGCTGTTCATCTTAACTATGGCTACACCTTC
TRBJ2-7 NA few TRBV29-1 CSVATSRDEQYF TGCAGCGTTGCCACCTCCCGGGACGAGCAGTACTTC
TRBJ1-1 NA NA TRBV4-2 CASSQDTRWNTEAFF TGTGCCAGCAGCCAAGATACGCGGTGGAACACTGAAGCTTTCTTT
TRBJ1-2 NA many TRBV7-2 CASSLQTGSGSGYTF TGTGCCAGCAGCTTACAAACAGGGTCGGGTAGTGGCTACACCTTC
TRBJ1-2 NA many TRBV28 CASTLSEGGYTF TGTGCCAGCACCCTCTCCGAAGGTGGCTACACCTTC
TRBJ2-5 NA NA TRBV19 CASSTDRETQYF TGTGCCAGTAGTACCGACCGAGAGACCCAGTACTTC
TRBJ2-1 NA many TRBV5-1 CASSPRIQGPVNEQFF TGCGCCAGCAGCCCCCGAATCCAGGGGCCCGTCAATGAGCAGTTCTTC
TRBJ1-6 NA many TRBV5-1 CASSPDSSPLHF TGCGCCAGCAGCCCGGACAGCTCACCCCTCCACTTT
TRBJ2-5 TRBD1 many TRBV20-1 CSASRTGGRETQYF TGCAGTGCTAGCCGGACAGGGGGCAGGGAGACCCAGTACTTC
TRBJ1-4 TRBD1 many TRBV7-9 CASSMGQGWEKLFF TGTGCCAGCAGCATGGGACAGGGATGGGAAAAACTGTTTTTT
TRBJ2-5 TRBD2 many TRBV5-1 CASSPSGGLETQYF TGCGCCAGCAGCCCCTCCGGGGGGTTGGAGACCCAGTACTTC
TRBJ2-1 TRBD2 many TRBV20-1 CSGLPGLAGGTWSYNEQFF TGCAGTGGACTCCCGGGACTAGCGGGGGGAACTTGGTCCTACAATGAGCAGTTCTTC
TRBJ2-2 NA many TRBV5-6 CASSWGNGELFF TGTGCCAGCAGCTGGGGAAACGGGGAGCTGTTTTTT
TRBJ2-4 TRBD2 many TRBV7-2 CASSLQRDPNIQYF TGTGCCAGCAGCTTACAGCGGGACCCAAACATTCAGTACTTC
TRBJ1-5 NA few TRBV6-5 CASRRGDQPQHF TGTGCCAGCAGGAGAGGGGATCAGCCCCAGCATTTT
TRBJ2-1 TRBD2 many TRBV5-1 CASSLDPSGGAFNEQFF TGCGCCAGCAGCTTAGACCCTAGCGGGGGGGCCTTTAATGAGCAGTTCTTC
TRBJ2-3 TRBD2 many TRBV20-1 CSASGGGAADTQYF TGCAGTGCTAGTGGCGGGGGGGCGGCAGATACGCAGTATTTT
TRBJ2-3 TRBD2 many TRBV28 CASSFTTSGGATDTQYF TGTGCCAGCAGTTTTACGACTAGCGGGGGGGCGACAGATACGCAGTATTTT
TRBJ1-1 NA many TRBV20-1 CSARVPGRAEAFF TGCAGTGCTAGGGTGCCGGGAAGGGCTGAAGCTTTCTTT
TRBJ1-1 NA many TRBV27 CASSPLGRQGEAFF TGTGCCAGCAGTCCACTGGGACGGCAAGGGGAAGCTTTCTTT
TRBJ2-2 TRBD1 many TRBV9 CASSALQGVGELFF TGTGCCAGCAGCGCTCTACAGGGGGTCGGGGAGCTGTTTTTT
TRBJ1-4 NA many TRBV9 CASSGRGDEKLFF TGTGCCAGCAGCGGTCGAGGGGATGAAAAACTGTTTTTT
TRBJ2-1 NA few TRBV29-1 CSVGEGAFYNEQFF TGCAGCGTGGGGGAGGGGGCCTTCTACAATGAGCAGTTCTTC
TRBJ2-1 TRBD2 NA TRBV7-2 CASSLGGLAGVDNEQFF TGTGCCAGCAGCTTAGGAGGCCTAGCGGGGGTTGACAATGAGCAGTTCTTC
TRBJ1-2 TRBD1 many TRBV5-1 CASSLVQGPYGYTF TGCGCCAGCAGCTTGGTACAGGGGCCCTATGGCTACACCTTC
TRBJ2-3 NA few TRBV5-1 CASSLGQSTDTQYF TGCGCCAGCAGCCTCGGACAGTCCACAGATACGCAGTATTTT
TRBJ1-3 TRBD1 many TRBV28 CASSSAGTGSGNTIYF TGTGCCAGCAGTTCCGCCGGGACAGGGTCTGGTAACACCATATATTTT
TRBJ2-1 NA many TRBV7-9 CASSSRATGYHEQFF TGTGCCAGCAGCTCCCGGGCCACAGGGTACCATGAGCAGTTCTTC
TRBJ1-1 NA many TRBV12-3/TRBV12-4 CASSHTRDRNTEAFF TGTGCCAGCAGTCACACTCGCGACAGGAACACTGAAGCTTTCTTT
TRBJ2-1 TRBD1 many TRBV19 CASSLPGQVSNTYNEQFF TGTGCCAGTAGTCTTCCGGGACAGGTCTCAAACACCTACAATGAGCAGTTCTTC
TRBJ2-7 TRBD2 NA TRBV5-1 CASSLEVSGGIEHF TGCGCCAGCAGCTTGGAAGTTAGCGGGGGTATTGAGCACTTC
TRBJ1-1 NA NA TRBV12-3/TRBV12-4 CASGRNTEAFF TGTGCCAGCGGGCGGAACACTGAAGCTTTCTTT
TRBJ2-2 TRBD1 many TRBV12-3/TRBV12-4 CASSEGGPNTGELFF TGTGCCAGCAGCGAAGGGGGCCCGAACACCGGGGAGCTGTTTTTT
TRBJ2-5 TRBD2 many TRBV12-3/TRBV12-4 CASSRRSSGGARETQYF TGTGCCAGCAGCCGACGTTCTAGCGGGGGGGCCCGGGAGACCCAGTACTTC
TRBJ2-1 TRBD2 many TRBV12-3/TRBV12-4 CASNRLAGNEQFF TGTGCCAGCAACCGACTAGCTGGGAATGAGCAGTTCTTC
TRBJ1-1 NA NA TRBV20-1 CSAPSPGPNNTEAFF TGCAGTGCCCCATCCCCTGGACCCAATAACACTGAAGCTTTCTTT
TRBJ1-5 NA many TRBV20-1 CSAIGGLGQPQHF TGCAGTGCTATTGGGGGTCTGGGTCAGCCCCAGCATTTT
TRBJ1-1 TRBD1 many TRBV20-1 CSARPTGVMNTEAFF TGCAGTGCTAGGCCCACAGGGGTTATGAACACTGAAGCTTTCTTT
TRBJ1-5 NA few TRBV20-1 CSARVGDNQPQHF TGCAGTGCTAGAGTGGGGGACAATCAGCCCCAGCATTTT
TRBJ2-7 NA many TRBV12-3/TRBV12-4 CASSFVGGKNEQYF TGTGCCAGCAGTTTCGTTGGGGGCAAGAACGAGCAGTACTTC
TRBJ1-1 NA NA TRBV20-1 CSASVGLIPNTEAFF TGCAGTGCTAGTGTAGGTCTAATTCCTAACACTGAAGCTTTCTTT
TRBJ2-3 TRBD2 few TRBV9 CASSVEGGGAPDTQYF TGTGCCAGCAGCGTAGAGGGCGGGGGGGCCCCAGATACGCAGTATTTT
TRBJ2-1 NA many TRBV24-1 CAVGVGWGSNEQFF TGTGCCGTAGGGGTGGGGTGGGGGTCGAATGAGCAGTTCTTC
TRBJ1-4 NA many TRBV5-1 CASSSGPQRLDKLFF TGCGCCAGCAGCTCCGGACCTCAACGGTTAGACAAACTGTTTTTT
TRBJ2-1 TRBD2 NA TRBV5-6 CASSLVGGGLNEQFF TGTGCCAGCAGCTTGGTTGGCGGGGGGCTCAATGAGCAGTTCTTC
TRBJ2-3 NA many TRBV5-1 CASSKDRSTDTQYF TGCGCCAGCAGCAAGGACCGATCCACAGATACGCAGTATTTT
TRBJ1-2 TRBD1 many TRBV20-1 CSARPPDRAQNGYTF TGCAGTGCTAGGCCCCCCGACAGGGCTCAGAATGGCTACACCTTC